This TCR beta chain is from a study of OX40 agonist ivuxolimab in advanced cancers. Of note for this clone: Its antigen remains unknown.

Study-wide findings and caveats: At 0.1 to 3.0 mg/kg, CD4+ and CD8+ blood T cells expanded clonally by week 6. Mean expanded clone counts were higher in CD8+ than CD4+ T cells. The work left the antigen specificity of expanded peripheral T cells undetermined.

Measured with immunoSEQ multiplex PCR; TCRdb has only the in-frame clones, and not every one. The sample records fewer than 85,000 clones, around 81% being singletons. The clonotype originates from an adult with an advanced solid tumor such as melanoma, head and neck, liver or kidney cancer. The sample in question was CD4+ or CD8+ T cells sorted from blood, obtained in a trial of the OX40 agonist ivuxolimab.

DNA of the CDR3: TGTGCCAGCACGGCCGAGTCAGATACGCAGTATTTT. Its protein is CASTAESDTQYF. The chain couples TRBV6-6 to TRBJ2-3; unclear D gene. From germline, CDR1 is MNHNY and CDR2 SVGAGI (reference sequence). Trimming removed 7 bases at V and 4 bases at J, with 9 bases between. The CDR3 extends over 12 amino acids.